A single sample gave rise to the 20 T cell receptor beta chains below, sequenced in a study of beta chain features in type 1 diabetes. Expressed TCRB transcripts were sequenced because the entire RNA isolate underwent reverse transcription. Measured with immunoSEQ multiplex PCR; TCRdb has only the in-frame clones, and not every one. The profile shows 300,000 to 450,000 clones, around 12% of them singletons. The sample taken for sequencing was naive CD4+ T cells from blood. These receptors all stem from a man aged 18 to 30 in good health.

This chain links TRBV7-2 with TRBJ2-5; 9 positions agree with TRBD1. V lost 3 bases, J lost 12 bases, and 8 bases stayed unmatched. This CDR3 is 13 amino acids long. Germline CDR1 SGHTA, CDR2 FQGNSA. The CDR3 DNA follows: TGTGCCAGCAGCTTTCCGGGACAGGGAAAAAAGTACTTC. Its protein is CASSFPGQGKKYF.

The J gene is TRBJ1-1, the V gene TRBV28; D is unclear. The germline CDR1 and CDR2 sequences are MDHEN and SYDVKM. Trimming stripped 2 bases from V and 9 bases from J, with 7 bases between. CDR3 length: 11 amino acids. The CDR3 DNA is TGTGCCAGCAGTTTAGTGCGAAAAGCTTTCTTT. Its protein product is CASSLVRKAFF.

V usage is TRBV7-3 and J usage is TRBJ2-1; TRBD2 matches at 8 bases. V lost 5 bases, J lost 3 bases, and 6 bases stayed unmatched. This CDR3 has 15 amino acids. The germline V gene has CDR1 SGHTA and CDR2 FQGTGA. CDR3 bases: TGTGCCAGCAGCCGGGGGGGCGGGAGCTACAATGAGCAGTTCTTC. This codes for CASSRGGGSYNEQFF.

This chain uses TRBV4-2 with TRBJ2-3; TRBD1 matches at 7 bases. CDR3 size: 16 residues. Trimming removed 0 bases from V and 3 bases from J; junction bases left unmatched: 6. Germline-derived CDR1 and CDR2 are LGHNA and YNFKEQ. This chain's CDR3 is CASSQDQQGITDTQYF. CDR3 in DNA: TGTGCCAGCAGCCAAGACCAACAGGGGATAACAGATACGCAGTATTTT.

There are many counts of this clone. The chain has TRBV29-1 and TRBJ2-7; TRBD1 matches 9 bases. The trim removed 7 bases at V and 3 bases at J, leaving 4 bases unmatched. Germline CDR1 is SQVTM and CDR2 is ANQGSEA. CDR3 length: 12 residues. Here the CDR3 reads CSARDRDYEQYF. The CDR3 DNA is TGCAGCGCCCGGGACAGGGACTACGAGCAGTACTTC.

Only a few counts were recorded for this clone. V usage is TRBV6-1 and J usage is TRBJ2-6; 9 nucleotides line up with TRBD1. This CDR3 is 17 amino acids long. J lost 2 bases, V lost 5 bases, and 7 bases had no gene match. CDR1 is MNHNS and CDR2 is SASEGT in the germline V gene. Here the CDR3 reads CASSQGTGKAGANVLTF. DNA for the CDR3: TGTGCCAGCAGTCAAGGGACAGGGAAGGCTGGGGCCAACGTCCTGACTTTC.

This clone appeared a few times. The J gene is TRBJ2-6, the V gene TRBV7-9; D perhaps matches TRBD1 (5 bases). This CDR3 comprises 18 residues. From germline, CDR1 is SEHNR and CDR2 FQNEAQ (reference sequence). V was shortened by 5 bases and J by 0 bases, with 17 bases between the two germline ends. In DNA form, the CDR3 reads TGTGCCAGCAGCCCAGACAATGGGGCTAGCTCTGGGGCCAACGTCCTGACTTTC. Its translation: CASSPDNGASSGANVLTF.

The J gene is TRBJ2-3, the V gene TRBV15; 15 bases agree with TRBD2. This CDR3 is 18 amino acids long. V shed 0 bases and J 5 bases; nucleotides not matched to a gene: 6. CDR1 is LNHNV and CDR2 is YYDKDF in the germline V gene (reference sequence). In nucleotides, the CDR3 is TGTGCCACCAGCAGAGATCGGGGACTAGCGGGGGGACGAGATACGCAGTATTTT. It yields the protein CATSRDRGLAGGRDTQYF.

This clone was recorded a few times. The rearrangement joins TRBV11-2 to TRBJ1-4; D is ambiguous. V lost 0 bases and J 1 base, leaving 6 bases between the germline ends. The CDR3 is made up of 15 amino acids. In germline, CDR1 is SGHAT, CDR2 FQNNGV. The CDR3 reads CASSLDGLTNEKLFF. Written as DNA, the CDR3 is TGTGCCAGCAGCTTAGATGGGCTAACTAATGAAAAACTGTTTTTT.

The chain combines TRBV4-3 with TRBJ2-3; 8 bases align to TRBD1. Germline values: CDR1 LGHNA, CDR2 YSLEER. Germline trimming cut 1 base from V and 5 bases from J; bases unmatched to any gene: 8. The CDR3 runs to 16 residues. In DNA, the CDR3 is TGCGCCAGCAGCCAAGCCGGACAGGGAATGATAGATACGCAGTATTTT. Its protein is CASSQAGQGMIDTQYF.

This clone occurred a few times. CDR3 bases: TGTGCCAGCTCACCACTGGGGGGAACTGAAGCTTTCTTT. Amino acids: CASSPLGGTEAFF. The chain combines TRBV18 with TRBJ1-1; D perhaps matches TRBD1 (5 bases). CDR3 length: 13 residues. Germline V gene lookup returns CDR1 KGHSH and CDR2 LQKENI. Between the trimmed V and J ends, which lost 1 base and 5 bases, there was a span of 8 bases.

This clone came up a few times. The chain employs TRBV19 and TRBJ2-6; 9 nucleotides align to TRBD1. This CDR3 is 17 amino acids long. Germline assignment: CDR1 LNHDA and CDR2 SQIVND (reference sequence). The V and J ends lost 4 bases and 1 base, in that order; junction bases with no gene match: 5. The CDR3 here is CASSRGQGISGANVLTF. For the CDR3, the DNA is TGTGCCAGTAGTAGGGGACAGGGAATTTCTGGGGCCAACGTCCTGACTTTC.

This clone turned up a few times. The chain has TRBV2 and TRBJ1-5; D ambiguous. The CDR3 runs 12 residues. Trimming shortened V by 6 bases and J by 1 base, and 4 bases separated the two germline ends. Germline CDR1 and CDR2: SNHLY and FYNNEI. CDR3 loop: CASSLSNQPQHF. CDR3 DNA sequence: TGTGCCAGCAGCCTAAGCAATCAGCCCCAGCATTTT.

The rearrangement links TRBV9 to TRBJ2-1; D ambiguous. Germline assignment: CDR1 SGDLS and CDR2 YYNGEE. This CDR3 has 11 amino acids. The ends were cut back, 3 bases at V and 7 bases at J, with 5 bases in the middle. The CDR3 region is CASSAENEQFF. DNA of the CDR3: TGTGCCAGCAGCGCCGAGAATGAGCAGTTCTTC.

A few counts support this clone. V is TRBV29-1 and J is TRBJ2-1, with 8 bases matching TRBD1. Germline V gene data show CDR1 as SQVTM and CDR2 as ANQGSEA. The CDR3 consists of 10 residues. V dropped 7 bases and J dropped 8; count of bases not matched to a gene: 1. The CDR3 DNA follows: TGCAGCGGACAGGGGCATGAGCAGTTCTTC. Translation: CSGQGHEQFF.

The CDR3 loop is CASSLDRNSVYEQYF. The CDR3 DNA reads as TGTGCCAGCAGCTTAGATAGAAATTCGGTCTACGAGCAGTACTTC. The J gene is TRBJ2-7, the V gene TRBV7-9; the D is unclear. This CDR3 has 15 residues. CDR1 and CDR2 from the germline V gene are SEHNR and FQNEAQ (reference sequence). Trimming removed 1 base at V and 3 bases at J, with 13 bases between.

The table lists this clone with many counts. The gene calls are TRBV29-1 and TRBJ2-3; D might be TRBD1 (5 bases). This CDR3 has 13 residues. From germline, CDR1 is SQVTM and CDR2 ANQGSEA. V dropped 4 bases and J dropped 0 bases, with 8 bases sitting between them. The CDR3 DNA is TGCAGCGTTGGACAGCTTAGCACAGATACGCAGTATTTT. Its translation: CSVGQLSTDTQYF.

This chain uses TRBV10-3 with TRBJ1-1; D remains unclear. With 0 bases removed from V and 5 bases from J, the gap between germline ends came to 16 bases. The CDR3 has 16 residues. In germline, CDR1 is ENHRY, CDR2 SYGVKD. As DNA, the CDR3 is TGTGCCATCAGTGAGTCGAACATAGGGCGGGGAACTGAAGCTTTCTTT. Residues: CAISESNIGRGTEAFF.

The rearrangement joins TRBV5-6 to TRBJ1-5; D may be TRBD1 (5 bases). CDR3 size: 15 residues. Germline values: CDR1 SGHDT, CDR2 YYEEEE. V lost 4 bases and J lost 3, with 14 bases in between. DNA for the CDR3: TGTGCCAGCAGCGCGGGGGGGACTTACAATCAGCCCCAGCATTTT. It encodes CASSAGGTYNQPQHF.

With regard to this clone: This same CDR3 is encoded by further DNA sequences in the sample. The J gene is TRBJ2-7, the V gene TRBV28; D perhaps matches TRBD2 (5 bases). The CDR3 is made up of 12 amino acids. Trimming pared 6 bases from V and 3 bases from J, leaving 9 bases between. Germline CDR1 reads MDHEN; CDR2 reads SYDVKM. CDR3 in DNA: TGTGCCAGCAGACTCGCGGGCTACGAGCAGTACTTC. As protein: CASRLAGYEQYF.